This TCR beta chain was identified during a study of monozygotic twins with inflammatory bowel disease. Study-level points and caveats: A reduction in TCRbeta diversity (inverse Simpson) was seen in IBD patients relative to healthy co-twins.

As regards this clonotype: The target antigen is unknown.

The CDR3 contains 16 residues. Germline values: CDR1 SEHNR, CDR2 FQNEAQ (reference sequence). Each of the TCR libraries took approximately 3,500 ng of total RNA. After re-calling the 5' RACE reads, TCRdb lists one entry per CDR3 protein, DNA absent. The table for this sample gives 200,000 to 250,000 distinct CDR3 sequences. This receptor was identified in a human donor with ulcerative colitis or Crohn's disease, or a healthy co-twin of an affected twin (not recorded which). The genes are TRBV7-9 and TRBJ2-4; TCRdb proposes TRBD1, but this gene call is untestable without DNA. The material sequenced was blood. CDR3 protein: CASSSPGGESKNIQYF.